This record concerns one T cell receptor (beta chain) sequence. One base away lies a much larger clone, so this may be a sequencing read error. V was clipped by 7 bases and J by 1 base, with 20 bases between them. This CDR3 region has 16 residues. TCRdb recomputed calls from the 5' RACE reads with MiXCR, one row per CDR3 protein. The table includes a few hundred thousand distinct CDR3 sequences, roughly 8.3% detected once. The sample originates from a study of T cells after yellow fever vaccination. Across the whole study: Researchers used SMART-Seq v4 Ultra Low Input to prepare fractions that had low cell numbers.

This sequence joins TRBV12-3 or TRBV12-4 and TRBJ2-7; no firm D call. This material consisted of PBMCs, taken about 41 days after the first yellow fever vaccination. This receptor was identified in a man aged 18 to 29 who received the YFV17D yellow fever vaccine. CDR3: CASTQTGPPRSYEQYV. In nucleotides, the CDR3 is TGTGCCAGCACCCAGACCGGGCCTCCGCGTTCCTACGAGCAGTACGTC.